The rows below give T cell receptor beta chains drawn from one sample of a study of early T cells in non-severe SARS-CoV-2 infection. MiXCR was run by TCRdb on the 5' RACE reads, yielding one entry per CDR3 protein. Of 42,000 or so distinct CDR3 sequences detected, about 6% appear once; the ten largest clones hold about 7.8%. The sample consisted of whole blood, taken at baseline. Receptors were obtained from an adult who was a healthcare worker with PCR-confirmed SARS-CoV-2 infection or an uninfected control (not recorded which). Each CDR3 is given with its conserved first and last residue. A D gene is named only where the DNA matches it firmly. Part of the rows lack a size; the others show once, few, many or a class for expanded clones.

D	V	length	J	size	DNA	CDR3
-	TRBV5-4	14	TRBJ2-3	many	TGTGCCAGCAGCTCGAAGGGGGGGACAGATACGCAGTATTTT	CASSSKGGTDTQYF
-	TRBV5-4	13	TRBJ2-5	-	TGTGCCAGCAGCTTACGAGCGACGATGACCCAGTACTTC	CASSLRATMTQYF
-	TRBV15	13	TRBJ1-2	many	TGTGCCACCAGCGTAGGAATTAACTATGGCTACACCTTC	CATSVGINYGYTF
TRBD1	TRBV20-1	13	TRBJ2-4	many	TGCAGTGCTCGGGGACAGGCCAAAAACATTCAGTACTTC	CSARGQAKNIQYF
TRBD1	TRBV6-4	15	TRBJ2-3	many	TGTGCCAGCAGCGATGGACAGGGAGGCACAGATACGCAGTATTTT	CASSDGQGGTDTQYF
-	TRBV5-5	14	TRBJ2-5	-	TGTGCCAGCAGCTTGTCAGGGTATCGAGAGACCCAGTACTTC	CASSLSGYRETQYF
TRBD1	TRBV6-6	16	TRBJ2-5	-	TGTGCCAGCAGTTACTCGACAGGGGCTGGCCAAGAGACCCAGTACTTC	CASSYSTGAGQETQYF
-	TRBV29-1	12	TRBJ1-1	many	TGCAGCGTTGAAGAGGGGAAGACTGAAGCTTTCTTT	CSVEEGKTEAFF
-	TRBV28	16	TRBJ2-7	-	TGTGCCAGCAGTTTATGCGGGTTCGGTGGCCCCTACGAGCAGTACTTC	CASSLCGFGGPYEQYF
TRBD1	TRBV7-2	19	TRBJ2-6	few	TGTGCCAGCAGTCCGGGACAGGGCCTTGTTAGCTCTGGGGCCAACGTCCTGACTTTC	CASSPGQGLVSSGANVLTF
-	TRBV28	14	TRBJ2-2	many	TGTGCCAGCAGTTTGGCGGGGATCACCGGGGAGCTGTTTTTT	CASSLAGITGELFF
-	TRBV6-2/TRBV6-3	16	TRBJ2-1	many	TGTGCCAGCAGCAACAGGACTTTTCCCTCCTACAATGAGCAGTTCTTC	CASSNRTFPSYNEQFF
-	TRBV4-1	14	TRBJ1-1	-	TGCGCCAGCAGCCAAGCCAGGGGTTACACTGAAGCTTTCTTT	CASSQARGYTEAFF
-	TRBV20-1	14	TRBJ2-7	many	TGCAGTGCTAGATCTAGGACATATCCCTACGAGCAGTACTTC	CSARSRTYPYEQYF
-	TRBV12-3/TRBV12-4	16	TRBJ2-1	-	TGTGCCAGCAGTTTTCGGAGGGGTTCCCTTGCCAATGAGCAGTTCTTC	CASSFRRGSLANEQFF
TRBD1	TRBV25-1	17	TRBJ1-5	many	TGTGCCAGCAGTCCCCGACAGGGGCAACCTGGCAATCAGCCCCAGCATTTT	CASSPRQGQPGNQPQHF
-	TRBV6-5	16	TRBJ1-1	many	TGTGCCAGCAGTTACTCGTGGTCGGGGGCGAACACTGAAGCTTTCTTT	CASSYSWSGANTEAFF
-	TRBV19	13	TRBJ1-1	many	TGTGCCAGTAGCAGACCAGGGAACACTGAAGCTTTCTTT	CASSRPGNTEAFF
-	TRBV5-1	15	TRBJ1-2	few	TGCGCCAGCCTCGGACGGCGGGGGCGGAACTATGGCTACACCTTC	CASLGRRGRNYGYTF
-	TRBV24-1	14	TRBJ2-4	many	TGTGCCACCAGTGATTTTCACGGAGGAAACATTCAGTACTTC	CATSDFHGGNIQYF
TRBD1	TRBV12-3/TRBV12-4	14	TRBJ2-7	-	TGTGCCAGTAACCGCCAGGGGGCAGGGGGCGTTCAGTACTTC	CASNRQGAGGVQYF
-	TRBV11-3	14	TRBJ1-1	many	TGTGCAAGCAGCTTGAATGGGGAGGGCACTGAAGCTTTCTTT	CASSLNGEGTEAFF
TRBD2	TRBV5-4	14	TRBJ2-5	-	TGTGCCAGCAGCTTGCTAGCGGGGAAAGAGACCCAGTACTTC	CASSLLAGKETQYF
-	TRBV30	13	TRBJ2-2	-	TGTGCCTGGACCTCAGCAGGCACCGGGGAGCTGTTTTTT	CAWTSAGTGELFF
TRBD2	TRBV20-1	17	TRBJ2-2	many	TGCAGTGCTAGAGACCCCGGGAGGGGGGGAACCACCGGGGAGCTGTTTTTT	CSARDPGRGGTTGELFF
-	TRBV7-2	14	TRBJ2-1	-	TGTGCCAGCAGCCCCCGCTCGGACTACAATGAGCAGTTCTTC	CASSPRSDYNEQFF
-	TRBV30	13	TRBJ1-5	-	TGTGCCTGGAGTGTACAGGGCGGTCAGCCCCAGCATTTT	CAWSVQGGQPQHF
-	TRBV7-3	13	TRBJ2-3	-	TGTGCCAGCAGCTTAAGCTTTACAGATACGCAGTATTTT	CASSLSFTDTQYF
TRBD2	TRBV29-1	16	TRBJ2-3	-	TGCAGCGTTGTACAGCGGGGGATAACAATCCCAGATACGCAGTATTTT	CSVVQRGITIPDTQYF
TRBD1	TRBV28	13	TRBJ2-1	many	TGTGCCAGCAGTGGGACAGCCTACAATGAGCAGTTCTTC	CASSGTAYNEQFF
-	TRBV19	16	TRBJ1-2	many	TGTGCCAGTAGTTCCCTCGGTGGACAAACAAACTATGGCTACACCTTC	CASSSLGGQTNYGYTF
TRBD1	TRBV3-1	15	TRBJ1-3	few	TGTGCCAGCAGCTTCAGGGGGAGCTCTGGAAACACCATATATTTT	CASSFRGSSGNTIYF
-	TRBV19	14	TRBJ2-7	few	TGTGCCAGTAAACCTGGTGAAAGAAACTACGAGCAGTACTTC	CASKPGERNYEQYF
TRBD1	TRBV5-1	16	TRBJ2-1	many	TGCGCCAGCAGCTGGGGGTCGGGACAGGGACACAATGAGCAGTTCTTC	CASSWGSGQGHNEQFF
-	TRBV5-1	15	TRBJ1-3	many	TGCGCCAGCAGCTTGGATACAGGCTCTGGAAACACCATATATTTT	CASSLDTGSGNTIYF
-	TRBV27	14	TRBJ2-3	-	TGTGCCAGCAGTTCGGGACTTCGCACAGATACGCAGTATTTT	CASSSGLRTDTQYF
TRBD1	TRBV7-6	17	TRBJ2-5	many	TGTGCCAGCAGCTTATTTCGGTCGGGGACAGGGCAAGAGACCCAGTACTTC	CASSLFRSGTGQETQYF
TRBD2	TRBV4-1	15	TRBJ2-5	many	TGCGCCAGCAGCCAAGAGGATCGGGAGGCGGAGACCCAGTACTTC	CASSQEDREAETQYF
-	TRBV7-9	16	TRBJ1-6	many	TGTGCCAGCAGCCCCCAGGGGAAGAGTGATAATTCACCCCTCCACTTT	CASSPQGKSDNSPLHF
TRBD1	TRBV30	19	TRBJ1-6	-	TGTGCCTGGAGCAAACCCCCGGGACAGGGGCCACCATATAATTCACCCCTCCACTTT	CAWSKPPGQGPPYNSPLHF
TRBD2	TRBV18	15	TRBJ2-1	many	TGTGCCAGCTCACCTGGGGCGGGAGCCTACAATGAGCAGTTCTTC	CASSPGAGAYNEQFF
-	TRBV3-1	15	TRBJ2-6	-	TGTGCCAGCAACACACCTGGGACTGGGGCCAACGTCCTGACTTTC	CASNTPGTGANVLTF
-	TRBV11-2	13	TRBJ2-7	many	TGTGCCAGCAGCTTACGGGGGCCCTACGAGCAGTACTTC	CASSLRGPYEQYF
-	TRBV7-2	13	TRBJ2-1	many	TGTGCCAGCAGCTTCACGGGGGTGGACGAGCAGTTCTTC	CASSFTGVDEQFF
TRBD1	TRBV15	14	TRBJ2-7	many	TGTGCCACCAGCAGACCGGACAGGGGATACGAGCAGTACTTC	CATSRPDRGYEQYF
TRBD2	TRBV14	14	TRBJ2-7	-	TGTGCCAGCAGCGGACCAGCGGGGGGGCCCGAGCAGTACTTC	CASSGPAGGPEQYF
-	TRBV5-5	13	TRBJ2-2	few	TGTGCCAGCAGCAGAAGGGACACCGGGGAGCTGTTTTTT	CASSRRDTGELFF